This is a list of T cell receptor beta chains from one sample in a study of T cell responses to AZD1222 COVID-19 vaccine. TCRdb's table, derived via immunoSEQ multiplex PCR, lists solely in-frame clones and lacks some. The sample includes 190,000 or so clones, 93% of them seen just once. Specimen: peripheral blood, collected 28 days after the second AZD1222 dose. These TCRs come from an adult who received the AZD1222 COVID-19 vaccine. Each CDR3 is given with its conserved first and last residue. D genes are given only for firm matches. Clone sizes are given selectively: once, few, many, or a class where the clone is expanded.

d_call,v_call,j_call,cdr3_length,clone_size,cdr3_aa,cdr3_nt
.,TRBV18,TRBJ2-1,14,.,CASSPPGSYNEQFF,TGTGCCAGCTCACCACCGGGGTCCTACAATGAGCAGTTCTTC
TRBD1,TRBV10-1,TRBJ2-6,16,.,CASSGGSGSGANVLTF,TGCGCCAGCTCAGGGGGCAGCGGTTCTGGGGCCAACGTCCTGACTTTC
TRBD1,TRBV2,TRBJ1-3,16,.,CASSPGTGNSGNTIYF,TGTGCCAGCAGTCCCGGGACAGGAAACTCTGGAAACACCATATATTTT
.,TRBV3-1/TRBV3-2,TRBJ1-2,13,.,CASSQGLDYGYTF,TGTGCCAGCAGCCAAGGCCTAGACTATGGCTACACCTTC
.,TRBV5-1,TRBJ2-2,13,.,CASGLGGSGELFF,TGCGCCAGCGGATTAGGGGGTTCCGGGGAGCTGTTTTTT
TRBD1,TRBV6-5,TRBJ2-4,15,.,CASSYGEGQGDIQYF,TGTGCCAGCAGTTACGGCGAAGGACAGGGCGACATTCAGTACTTC
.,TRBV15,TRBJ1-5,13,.,CATSRTPDQPQHF,TGTGCCACCAGCAGGACCCCGGATCAGCCCCAGCATTTT
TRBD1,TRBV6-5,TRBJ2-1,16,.,CASSYLGQGGYNEQFF,TGTGCCAGCAGTTACCTGGGACAGGGGGGCTACAATGAGCAGTTCTTC
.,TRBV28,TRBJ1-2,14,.,CASSLTGSNYGYTF,TGTGCCAGCAGCTTGACAGGATCCAACTATGGCTACACCTTC
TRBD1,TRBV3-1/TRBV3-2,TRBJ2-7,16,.,CASSQPRDRAPYEQYF,TGTGCCAGCAGCCAGCCCAGAGACAGGGCCCCCTACGAGCAGTACTTC
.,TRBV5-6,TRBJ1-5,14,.,CASSLRGRGQPQHF,TGTGCCAGCAGCCTGCGGGGTAGGGGCCAGCCCCAGCATTTT
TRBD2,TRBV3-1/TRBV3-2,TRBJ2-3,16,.,CASSPGLADCTDTQYF,TGTGCCAGCAGCCCGGGACTAGCGGACTGCACAGATACGCAGTATTTT
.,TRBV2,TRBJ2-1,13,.,CASSEAQWGEQFF,TGTGCCAGCAGTGAAGCTCAATGGGGTGAGCAGTTCTTC
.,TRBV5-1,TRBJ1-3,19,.,CASSLPLSLDRHPGNTIYF,TGCGCCAGCAGCTTACCACTAAGCCTTGACAGACACCCTGGAAACACCATATATTTT
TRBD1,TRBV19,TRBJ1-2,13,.,CASSKGQGRGYTF,TGTGCCAGTAGTAAGGGACAGGGACGTGGCTACACCTTC
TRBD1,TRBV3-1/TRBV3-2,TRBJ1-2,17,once,CASSQEFSWGQGNGYTF,TGTGCCAGCAGCCAAGAGTTTTCTTGGGGACAGGGGAATGGCTACACCTTC
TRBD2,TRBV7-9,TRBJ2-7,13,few,CASSQGTIYEQYF,TGTGCCAGCAGCCAAGGGACTATCTACGAGCAGTACTTC
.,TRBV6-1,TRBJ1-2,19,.,CASSEVPGTAMTLAYGYTF,TGTGCCAGCAGTGAAGTCCCTGGGACTGCTATGACCCTCGCCTATGGCTACACCTTC
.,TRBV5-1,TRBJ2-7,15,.,CASRLTDRQAYEQYF,TGCGCCAGCAGACTAACCGACAGGCAAGCCTACGAGCAGTACTTC
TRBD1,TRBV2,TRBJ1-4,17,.,CASTQPGQGIGSEKLFF,TGTGCCAGCACACAGCCGGGACAGGGTATTGGAAGTGAAAAACTGTTTTTT
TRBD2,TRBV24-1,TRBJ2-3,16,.,CATSEPSAGSTDTQYF,TGTGCCACCAGTGAGCCCTCAGCGGGGAGCACAGATACGCAGTATTTT
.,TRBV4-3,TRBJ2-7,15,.,CASSQGIEENREQYF,TGCGCCAGCAGCCAAGGGATAGAGGAAAATCGCGAGCAGTACTTC
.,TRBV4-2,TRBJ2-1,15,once,CASSQARGERNEQFF,TGTGCCAGCAGCCAAGCCAGGGGCGAACGCAATGAGCAGTTCTTC
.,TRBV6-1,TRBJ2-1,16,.,CASSAPTPKSYNEQFF,TGTGCCAGCAGTGCCCCTACACCCAAGTCCTACAATGAGCAGTTCTTC
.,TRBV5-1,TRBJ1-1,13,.,CASSLELYTEAFF,TGCGCCAGCAGCTTGGAGCTTTACACTGAAGCTTTCTTT
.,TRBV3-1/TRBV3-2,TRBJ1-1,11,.,CASKTNTEAFF,TGTGCCAGCAAAACGAACACTGAAGCTTTCTTT
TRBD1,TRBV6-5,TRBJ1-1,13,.,CASSQDRATEAFF,TGTGCCAGCAGTCAGGACAGGGCAACTGAAGCTTTCTTT
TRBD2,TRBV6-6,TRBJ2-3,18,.,CASSPLGLGGPSTDTQYF,TGTGCCAGCAGTCCCCTCGGACTAGGAGGACCTAGCACAGATACGCAGTATTTT